This TCR beta chain was identified during a study of CD8 T cells in ankylosing spondylitis. Each TCR beta library was made by quantitative 5'-RACE that incorporated molecular barcodes. MiXCR, applied by TCRdb to the 5' RACE reads, yields one record per CDR3 protein. The table has 300,000 to 400,000 distinct CDR3 sequences, roughly 15% seen once; the top ten hold 1.1%. Germline V lookup: CDR1 MGHRA, CDR2 YSYEKL. The length of the CDR3 is 18 residues. V was clipped by 0 bases and J by 3 bases; unmatched bases: 13. Study conclusions and caveats: Past studies reported some motif variants in reactive arthritis synovial fluid and blood.

With regard to this clonotype: Its antigen is as yet unknown.

This sequence originates from a male donor with ankylosing spondylitis or in good health (not recorded which). The sample taken for sequencing was blood, either unsorted or a sorted T cell fraction (not recorded which). This chain uses TRBV4-1 with TRBJ1-1, with 7 bases that match TRBD1. The CDR3 DNA sequence: TGCGCCAGCAGCCAAGATCCCCTCCTGACAGGGAGGGACACTGAAGCTTTCTTT. This translates into CASSQDPLLTGRDTEAFF.